This is a list of T cell receptor beta chains from one sample in a study of shared clonotypes between healthy human individuals. Sequencing was performed with immunoSEQ multiplex PCR; in TCRdb, only in-frame clones are kept and a portion is missing. The sample has more than 400,000 clones, roughly 95% seen once. Sequencing used naive CD4+ T cells sorted from blood. These TCRs come from a woman in her twenties or thirties in good health. CDR3s include the opening cysteine and the closing phenylalanine or tryptophan. D genes are given only for firm matches. Rows may omit the clone size; those that give it use once, few, many or a size class.

size: .; D: TRBD1; J: TRBJ2-1; V: TRBV19; DNA: TGTGCCAGTAGTTCAGGACAGGGCTTCTCCCTGTATAATGAGCAGTTCTTC; CDR3: CASSSGQGFSLYNEQFF
size: .; D: .; J: TRBJ1-1; V: TRBV6-1; DNA: TGTGCCAGCAGTGGATATCAGGGCATGCACACTGAAGCTTTCTTT; CDR3: CASSGYQGMHTEAFF
size: .; D: .; J: TRBJ2-5; V: TRBV28; DNA: TGTGCCAGTCTCTATCAAGAGACCCAGTACTTC; CDR3: CASLYQETQYF
size: .; D: .; J: TRBJ2-7; V: TRBV6-1; DNA: TGTGCCAGCAGTGAAGCGGGAGCAGCCTCCTACGAGCAGTACTTC; CDR3: CASSEAGAASYEQYF
size: .; D: TRBD1; J: TRBJ2-2; V: TRBV18; DNA: TGTGCCAGCTCACGGGGACAGATCACCGGGGAGCTGTTTTTT; CDR3: CASSRGQITGELFF
size: .; D: TRBD1; J: TRBJ1-5; V: TRBV19; DNA: TGTGCCAGTAGTACACCCAGGGGGCGCTATAGCAATCAGCCCCAGCATTTT; CDR3: CASSTPRGRYSNQPQHF
size: .; D: TRBD2; J: TRBJ2-7; V: TRBV5-4; DNA: TGTGCCAGCAGCTTGGTGGTAGCGGGGATATACGAGCAGTACTTC; CDR3: CASSLVVAGIYEQYF
size: .; D: .; J: TRBJ1-1; V: TRBV10-2; DNA: TGCGCCAGCAGTGATCCGGGGTTGGACACTGAAGCTTTCTTT; CDR3: CASSDPGLDTEAFF
size: .; D: TRBD1; J: TRBJ1-6; V: TRBV30; DNA: TGTGCCTGGAGTCAGGACAGGGTTTGGTCACCCCTCCACTTT; CDR3: CAWSQDRVWSPLHF
size: .; D: .; J: TRBJ2-5; V: TRBV5-1; DNA: TGCGCCAGCAGCTTGGGCGGGTCGGGCCAAGAGACCCAGTACTTC; CDR3: CASSLGGSGQETQYF
size: .; D: .; J: TRBJ2-2; V: TRBV7-9; DNA: TGTGCCAGCAGCTGGGGAGGTAACGGGGAGCTGTTTTTT; CDR3: CASSWGGNGELFF
size: .; D: .; J: TRBJ2-6; V: TRBV9; DNA: TGTGCCAGCAGCGTAGCAGCTTGGGGCTCTGGGGCCAACGTCCTGACTTTC; CDR3: CASSVAAWGSGANVLTF
size: once; D: .; J: TRBJ2-3; V: TRBV6-5; DNA: TGTGCCAGCAGTTACCTGGGAACGGAGGCAGATACGCAGTATTTT; CDR3: CASSYLGTEADTQYF
size: .; D: TRBD2; J: TRBJ2-2; V: TRBV6-1; DNA: TGTGCCAGCAGTGCAACCCCGGGCAGCGGGAAATTTTCCGGGGAGCTGTTTTTT; CDR3: CASSATPGSGKFSGELFF
size: .; D: .; J: TRBJ1-5; V: TRBV27; DNA: TGTGCCAGCAGTTTATCGTGGGGGCTCAGGCAGCCCCAGCATTTT; CDR3: CASSLSWGLRQPQHF
size: once; D: TRBD1; J: TRBJ2-2; V: TRBV19; DNA: TGTGCCAGTAGTGTGACAGGGGTCACCGGGGAGCTGTTTTTT; CDR3: CASSVTGVTGELFF
size: .; D: .; J: TRBJ2-7; V: TRBV5-1; DNA: TGCGCCAGCAGCCTGACACAGGGCAACTACGAGCAGTACTTC; CDR3: CASSLTQGNYEQYF
size: .; D: TRBD1; J: TRBJ2-7; V: TRBV5-1; DNA: TGCGCCAGCAGCTACCGACAGGGGGCTTCCTACGAGCAGTACTTC; CDR3: CASSYRQGASYEQYF
size: .; D: TRBD2; J: TRBJ2-7; V: TRBV2; DNA: TGTGCCAGCGAGGCGGGAGGGCTGAGCTCCTACGAGCAGTACTTC; CDR3: CASEAGGLSSYEQYF
size: few; D: .; J: TRBJ2-7; V: TRBV27; DNA: TGTGCCAGCAGGCCAGCCGACTACTCCTACGAGCAGTACTTC; CDR3: CASRPADYSYEQYF
size: .; D: TRBD2; J: TRBJ2-1; V: TRBV2; DNA: TGTGCCAGCAGAAAAATGGCTAGCGGGAGGGATGAGCAGTTCTTC; CDR3: CASRKMASGRDEQFF
size: .; D: .; J: TRBJ2-7; V: TRBV5-8; DNA: TGTGCCAGCAGCTTGACAGGATTAACCTACGAGCAGTACTTC; CDR3: CASSLTGLTYEQYF
size: .; D: .; J: TRBJ2-7; V: TRBV19; DNA: TGTGCCAGTAGTATAGCAGGCGCTTCCTCCTACGAGCAGTACTTC; CDR3: CASSIAGASSYEQYF
size: .; D: .; J: TRBJ1-1; V: TRBV10-3; DNA: TGTGCCATCAGTGGCGAGCGTCAGGGCTGGGGAGCTTTCTTT; CDR3: CAISGERQGWGAFF
size: .; D: .; J: TRBJ1-2; V: TRBV19; DNA: TGTGCCACCGACTGGGACGGAAACTATGGCTACACCTTC; CDR3: CATDWDGNYGYTF
size: .; D: .; J: TRBJ2-7; V: TRBV4-1; DNA: TGCGCCAGCAGCCAAACGTACCAGGGGGGCGAGCAGTACTTC; CDR3: CASSQTYQGGEQYF
size: .; D: .; J: TRBJ1-3; V: TRBV7-9; DNA: TGTGCCAGCAGCTCGAGCTCTGGAAACACCATATATTTT; CDR3: CASSSSSGNTIYF
size: .; D: TRBD1; J: TRBJ2-7; V: TRBV15; DNA: TGTGCCACCAGCTTCCGGACAGGGGGCAGCGAGCAGTACTTC; CDR3: CATSFRTGGSEQYF
size: .; D: .; J: TRBJ2-1; V: TRBV30; DNA: TGTGCCTGGGGAAGGGGGAGCTCCTACAATGAGCAGTTCTTC; CDR3: CAWGRGSSYNEQFF
size: .; D: .; J: TRBJ1-1; V: TRBV6-6; DNA: TGTGCCAGCAGTTACTCGGGGAGGATGAACACTGAAGCTTTCTTT; CDR3: CASSYSGRMNTEAFF
size: .; D: .; J: TRBJ2-7; V: TRBV29-1; DNA: TGCAGCGTTGAACACCGACCCTACGAGCAGTACTTC; CDR3: CSVEHRPYEQYF
size: .; D: .; J: TRBJ2-1; V: TRBV9; DNA: TGTGCCAGCAGCGCGGCACCGGGGACCTACAATGAGCAGTTCTTC; CDR3: CASSAAPGTYNEQFF
size: few; D: .; J: TRBJ1-5; V: TRBV19; DNA: TGTGCCAGTAGTATGACAGGCGGTAGCAATCAGCCCCAGCATTTT; CDR3: CASSMTGGSNQPQHF
size: .; D: TRBD1; J: TRBJ1-3; V: TRBV5-1; DNA: TGCGCCAGCAGCTCGGGACAGGGCCTCGGAAACACCATATATTTT; CDR3: CASSSGQGLGNTIYF
size: .; D: .; J: TRBJ2-7; V: TRBV28; DNA: TGTGCCAGCAGTTTAGGGGTCCCCTACGAGCAGTACTTC; CDR3: CASSLGVPYEQYF
size: .; D: TRBD2; J: TRBJ2-2; V: TRBV2; DNA: TGTGCCAGCAGTAAACTAGCGGACACCGGGGAGCTGTTTTTT; CDR3: CASSKLADTGELFF
size: .; D: .; J: TRBJ1-1; V: TRBV18; DNA: TGTGCCAGCTCACCAGGAGTAGTGAACACTGAAGCTTTCTTT; CDR3: CASSPGVVNTEAFF
size: .; D: TRBD1; J: TRBJ1-1; V: TRBV19; DNA: TGTGCCAGTAGGACCGGGACAGGGGGGTTGGTCACTGAAGCTTTCTTT; CDR3: CASRTGTGGLVTEAFF
size: .; D: .; J: TRBJ2-7; V: TRBV29-1; DNA: TGCAGCGTTGGTGTTAGCGCGACCTACGAGCAGTACTTC; CDR3: CSVGVSATYEQYF
size: .; D: .; J: TRBJ2-3; V: TRBV5-1; DNA: TGCGCCAGCAGCCCTCTGAGGGGATCTTCTCGCACAGATACGCAGTATTTT; CDR3: CASSPLRGSSRTDTQYF
size: few; D: .; J: TRBJ1-5; V: TRBV27; DNA: TGTGCCAGCAGTTTTCGCAATCAGCCCCAGCATTTT; CDR3: CASSFRNQPQHF
size: .; D: .; J: TRBJ2-2; V: TRBV30; DNA: TGTGCCTGGAGTGTCGGTGGAACCGGGGAGCTGTTTTTT; CDR3: CAWSVGGTGELFF
size: .; D: .; J: TRBJ1-4; V: TRBV5-8; DNA: TGTGCCAGCAGCATCGGACGGCAAATCTCAACTAATGAAAAACTGTTTTTT; CDR3: CASSIGRQISTNEKLFF
size: few; D: .; J: TRBJ1-4; V: TRBV2; DNA: TGTGCCAGCAGTGGTAGGCTTCTTGGAAAACTGTTTTTT; CDR3: CASSGRLLGKLFF
size: .; D: .; J: TRBJ2-5; V: TRBV4-1; DNA: TGCGCCAGCAGCCAAGTTGAGGGCAGGGGGGCCCCTAACCAAGAGACCCAGTACTTC; CDR3: CASSQVEGRGAPNQETQYF
size: once; D: .; J: TRBJ2-3; V: TRBV5-8; DNA: TGTGCCAGCAGCTTGGGGTTTCAGCCTTCGACAGATACGCAGTATTTT; CDR3: CASSLGFQPSTDTQYF
size: .; D: .; J: TRBJ2-7; V: TRBV27; DNA: TGTGCCAGCAGTTTATCTCTACGGCTGAGTTACGAGCAGTACTTC; CDR3: CASSLSLRLSYEQYF
size: .; D: TRBD1; J: TRBJ2-1; V: TRBV18; DNA: TGTGCCAGCGCTGGACAGGGGGCCTACAATGAGCAGTTCTTC; CDR3: CASAGQGAYNEQFF